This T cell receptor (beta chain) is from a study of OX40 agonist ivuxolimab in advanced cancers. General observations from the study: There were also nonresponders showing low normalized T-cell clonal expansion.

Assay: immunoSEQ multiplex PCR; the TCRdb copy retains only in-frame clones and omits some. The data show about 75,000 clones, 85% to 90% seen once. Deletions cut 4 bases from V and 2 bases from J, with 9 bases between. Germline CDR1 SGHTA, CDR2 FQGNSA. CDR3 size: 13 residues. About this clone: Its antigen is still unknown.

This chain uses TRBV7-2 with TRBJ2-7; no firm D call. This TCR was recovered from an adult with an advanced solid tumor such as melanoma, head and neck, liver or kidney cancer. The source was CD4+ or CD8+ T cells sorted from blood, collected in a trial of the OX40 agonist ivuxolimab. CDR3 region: CASSSGGPYEQYF. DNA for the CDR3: TGTGCCAGCAGCTCGGGTGGACCCTACGAGCAGTACTTC.